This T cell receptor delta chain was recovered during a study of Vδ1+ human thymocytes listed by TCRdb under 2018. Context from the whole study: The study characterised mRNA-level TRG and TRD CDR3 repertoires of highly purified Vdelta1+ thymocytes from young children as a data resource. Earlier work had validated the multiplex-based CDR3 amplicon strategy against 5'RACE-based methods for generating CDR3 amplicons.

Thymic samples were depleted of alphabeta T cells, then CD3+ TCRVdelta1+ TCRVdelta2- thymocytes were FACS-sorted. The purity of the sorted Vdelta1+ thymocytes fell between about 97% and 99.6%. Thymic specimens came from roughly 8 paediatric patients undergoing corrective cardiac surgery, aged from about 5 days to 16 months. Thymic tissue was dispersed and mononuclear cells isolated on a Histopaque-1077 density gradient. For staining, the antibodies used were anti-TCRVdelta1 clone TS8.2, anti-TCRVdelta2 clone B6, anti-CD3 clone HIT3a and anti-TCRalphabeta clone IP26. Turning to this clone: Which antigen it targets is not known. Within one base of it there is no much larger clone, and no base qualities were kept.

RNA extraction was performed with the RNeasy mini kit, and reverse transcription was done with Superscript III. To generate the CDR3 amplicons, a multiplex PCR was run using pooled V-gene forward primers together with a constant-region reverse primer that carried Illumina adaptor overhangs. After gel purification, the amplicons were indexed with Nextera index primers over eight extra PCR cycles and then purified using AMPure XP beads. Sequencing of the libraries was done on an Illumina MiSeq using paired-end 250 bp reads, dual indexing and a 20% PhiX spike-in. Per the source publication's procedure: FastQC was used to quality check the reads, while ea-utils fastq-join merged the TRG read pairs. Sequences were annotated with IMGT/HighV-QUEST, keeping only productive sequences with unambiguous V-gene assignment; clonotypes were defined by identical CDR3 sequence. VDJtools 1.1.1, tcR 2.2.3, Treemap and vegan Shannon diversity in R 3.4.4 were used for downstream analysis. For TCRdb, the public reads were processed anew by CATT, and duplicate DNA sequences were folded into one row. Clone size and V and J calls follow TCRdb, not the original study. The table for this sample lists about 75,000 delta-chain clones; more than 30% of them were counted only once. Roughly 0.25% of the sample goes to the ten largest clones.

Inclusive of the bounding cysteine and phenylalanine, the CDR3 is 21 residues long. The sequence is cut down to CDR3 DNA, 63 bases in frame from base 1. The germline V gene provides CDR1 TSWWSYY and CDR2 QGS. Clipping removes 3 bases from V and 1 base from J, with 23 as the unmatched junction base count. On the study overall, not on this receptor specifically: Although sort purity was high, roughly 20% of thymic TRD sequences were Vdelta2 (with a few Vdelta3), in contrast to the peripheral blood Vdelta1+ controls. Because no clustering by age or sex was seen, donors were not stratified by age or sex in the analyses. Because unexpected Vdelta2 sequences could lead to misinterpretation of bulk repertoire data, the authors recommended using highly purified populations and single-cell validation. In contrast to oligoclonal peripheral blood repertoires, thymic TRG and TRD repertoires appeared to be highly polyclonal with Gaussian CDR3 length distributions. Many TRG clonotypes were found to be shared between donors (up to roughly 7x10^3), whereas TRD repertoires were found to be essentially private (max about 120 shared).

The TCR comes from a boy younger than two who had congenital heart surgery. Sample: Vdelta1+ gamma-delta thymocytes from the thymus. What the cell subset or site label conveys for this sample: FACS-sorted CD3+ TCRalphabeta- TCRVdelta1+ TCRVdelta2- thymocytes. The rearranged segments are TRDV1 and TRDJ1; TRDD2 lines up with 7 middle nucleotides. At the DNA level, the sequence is TGTGCTCTTGGGGACCACTTCCTAGGGGTTGGGGCTGTTGGAGTCACCGATAAACTCATCTTT. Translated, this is CALGDHFLGVGAVGVTDKLIF.